The clone carrying this T cell receptor beta chain has more than one count but fewer than ten. Its antigen is undetermined. Germline CDR1 SGHDN, CDR2 FVKESK. V was cut by 1 base and J by 8 bases, with 15 bases left in between. This CDR3 spans 15 amino acids. The data belong to a study of CD8+ T cells in alopecia areata. Overall study: Treatment of the treated patients consisted of oral tofacitinib, 5 to 10 mg twice daily.

Study conclusions and caveats: Whereas mice showed it more clearly, TCR sharing across patients was murkier, possibly because of HLA. When scalp samples are sequenced, resident alphabeta T cells of normal skin are also captured. Higher clonality and more expanded CD8+ clones appeared in lesional than normal scalp.

In each case, RNA was isolated and then reverse transcribed into cDNA as the sequencing template. The repertoire was sequenced with immunoSEQ multiplex PCR; TCRdb's copy has only in-frame clones and lacks some. The sample gives some 170,000 clones, about 66% of which show up once; over 10% is in the top ten. The TCR sequence derives from a human donor with alopecia areata. This specimen consisted of CD8+ T cells sorted from blood, obtained at week 0. The chain joins TRBV14 to TRBJ2-1, with D maybe TRBD2 (5 bases). This CDR3 reads CASSQGVGPGDEQFF. In DNA form, the CDR3 reads TGTGCCAGCAGCCAAGGGGTGGGCCCCGGGGATGAGCAGTTCTTC.